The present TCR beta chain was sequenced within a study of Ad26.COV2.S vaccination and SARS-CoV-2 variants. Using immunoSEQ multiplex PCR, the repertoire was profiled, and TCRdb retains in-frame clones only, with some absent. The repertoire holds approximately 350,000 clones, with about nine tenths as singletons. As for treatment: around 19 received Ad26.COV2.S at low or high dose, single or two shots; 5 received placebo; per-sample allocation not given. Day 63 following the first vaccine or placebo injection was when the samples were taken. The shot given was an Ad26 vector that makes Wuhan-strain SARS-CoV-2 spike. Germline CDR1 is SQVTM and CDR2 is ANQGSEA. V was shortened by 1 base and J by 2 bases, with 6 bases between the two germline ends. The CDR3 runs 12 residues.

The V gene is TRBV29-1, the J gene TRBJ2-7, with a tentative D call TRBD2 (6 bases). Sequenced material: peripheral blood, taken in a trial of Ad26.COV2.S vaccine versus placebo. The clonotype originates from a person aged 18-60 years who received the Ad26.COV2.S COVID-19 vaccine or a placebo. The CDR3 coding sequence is TGCAGCGTTGAAGCTAGCGCCTACGAGCAGTACTTC. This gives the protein CSVEASAYEQYF.